The 30 T cell receptor beta chains below come from one sample, sequenced in a study of cytomegalovirus exposure and HLA in healthy donors. Libraries were prepared by immunoSEQ multiplex PCR; TCRdb keeps only in-frame clonotypes and omits some of them. The table has tens of thousands of clones, approximately 97% seen once. Material for sequencing was PBMCs. Every receptor here comes from a woman aged 18-35 years in good health and CMV-seropositive.

In its sample, this clone was seen once. This chain joins TRBV6-5 and TRBJ1-2, with 9 bases lining up with TRBD1. Unmatched junction bases numbered 6, after V lost 8 bases and J lost 5 bases. Germline V gene data show CDR1 as MNHEY and CDR2 as SVGAGI. This CDR3 has 13 amino acids. The CDR3 loop reads CASGYRGQYGYTF. The CDR3 bases are TGTGCCAGCGGATACAGGGGGCAGTATGGCTACACCTTC.

This clone occurred a few times. This rearrangement joins TRBV30 to TRBJ2-7; possibly TRBD2 for D (5 bases). The CDR3 consists of 12 residues. The V end was cut by 2 bases, the J end by 4 bases, with 9 bases between. CDR1 and CDR2 from the germline V gene are GTSNPN and SVGIG (reference sequence). This CDR3 reads CAWSKEEYEQYF. The CDR3 nucleotides read TGTGCCTGGAGTAAGGAGGAGTACGAGCAGTACTTC.

The chain uses TRBV29-1 and TRBJ2-7; perhaps TRBD2 as D (6 bases). CDR3 length equals 13 residues. The V end was cut by 5 bases, the J end by 0 bases, with 11 bases between. Looked up from germline, CDR1 is SQVTM and CDR2 is ANQGSEA. The CDR3 loop is CSVRDFNSYEQYF. CDR3 nucleotide sequence: TGCAGCGTTCGGGACTTCAACTCCTACGAGCAGTACTTC.

The J gene is TRBJ2-4, the V gene TRBV19; a weak D match, TRBD1 (5 bases). Trimming left V 7 bases short and J 1 base short, with 5 bases between. Germline V gene data show CDR1 as LNHDA and CDR2 as SQIVND (reference sequence). The CDR3 is made up of 12 amino acids. Here the CDR3 DNA reads TGTGCCAGTAAGGGGGCCAAAAACATTCAGTACTTC. Translating gives CASKGAKNIQYF. Supplemented by reference TRBV19 and TRBJ2-4, the full variable domain reads DGGITQSPKYLFRKEGQNVTLSCEQNLNHDAMYWYRQDPGQGLRLIYYSQIVNDFQKGDIAEGYSVSREKKESFPLTVTSAQKNPTAFYLCASKGAKNIQYFGAGTRLSVL.

V usage is TRBV4-1 and J usage is TRBJ1-2; the match to TRBD1 covers 7 bases. V lost 5 bases, J lost 2 bases, and 5 bases stayed unmatched. The CDR3 is 14 residues long. Germline V gene data show CDR1 as MGHRA and CDR2 as YSYEKL. The chain's CDR3 is CASSTRQGNYGYTF. The CDR3 DNA sequence: TGCGCCAGCAGCACCCGACAGGGCAACTATGGCTACACCTTC.

Only one count was recorded for this clone. This sequence joins TRBV7-9 and TRBJ2-1; the match to TRBD2 covers 11 bases. Unmatched junction bases numbered 8, after V lost 4 bases and J lost 6 bases. The CDR3 extends over 16 amino acids. Germline CDR1 SEHNR, CDR2 FQNEAQ (reference sequence). The CDR3 DNA is TGTGCCAGCAGCTCCTCACTAGCGGGAGAACGCAATGAGCAGTTCTTC. This gives the protein CASSSSLAGERNEQFF.

The rearrangement links TRBV9 to TRBJ2-7, with D perhaps TRBD1 (5 bases). V was clipped by 4 bases and J by 6 bases, with 20 bases between them. CDR1 and CDR2 from the germline V gene are SGDLS and YYNGEE. The CDR3 has 15 residues. The CDR3 region has the DNA TGTGCCAGCAGCCTAGGAAGGGGAACGTCCGGCGAGCAGTACTTC. Translating gives CASSLGRGTSGEQYF.

V and J are TRBV7-2 and TRBJ2-7; 8 nucleotides line up with TRBD2. CDR1 and CDR2 (germline): SGHTA, FQGNSA. This CDR3 has 14 residues. Trimming removed 2 bases from V and 2 bases from J; junction bases left unmatched: 2. The CDR3 protein is CASSLPGRAYEQYF. The CDR3 DNA sequence: TGTGCCAGCAGCTTACCCGGGAGGGCCTACGAGCAGTACTTC.

This chain connects TRBV7-9 to TRBJ2-7, with 12 positions matching TRBD2. CDR3 length: 14 residues. The V segment lost 5 bases and the J segment 2 bases; nucleotides outside the gene matches: 1. Germline V CDR1 and CDR2: SEHNR, FQNEAQ (reference sequence). The DNA for the CDR3 is TGTGCCAGCAGCCCTAGCGGGGGGGCCTACGAGCAGTACTTC. Its translation is CASSPSGGAYEQYF.

The gene calls are TRBV5-1 and TRBJ2-1; D is possibly TRBD2 (6 bases). The germline CDR1 and CDR2 sequences are SGHRS and YFSETQ. Trimming took off 0 bases at V and 8 bases at J, with 15 bases between the two ends. This CDR3 spans 15 amino acids. The CDR3 bases are TGCGCCAGCAGCTTGGCGCCAGGGAGGAGGGATGAGCAGTTCTTC. Protein sequence: CASSLAPGRRDEQFF.

V and J are TRBV2 and TRBJ2-1, with 12 bases matching TRBD2. This CDR3 is built from 15 residues. Per germline, CDR1 SNHLY and CDR2 FYNNEI. V was pared by 5 bases and J by 8 bases, with 7 bases of the junction left unmatched. The CDR3 protein is CASSKLAGGFDEQFF. CDR3 in DNA: TGTGCCAGCAGTAAACTAGCGGGAGGTTTCGATGAGCAGTTCTTC.

This sequence joins TRBV19 and TRBJ1-1; unclear D gene. Germline CDR1 is LNHDA and CDR2 is SQIVND (reference sequence). This CDR3 is built from 13 residues. V was cut by 7 bases and J by 7 bases, with 16 bases left in between. The CDR3 region is CASTPGVGDEAFF. DNA of the CDR3: TGTGCCAGTACCCCGGGTGTGGGAGATGAAGCTTTCTTT.

The rearrangement uses TRBV19 and TRBJ2-6; TRBD2 agrees at 7 bases. J lost 3 bases, V lost 3 bases, and 5 bases had no gene match. Germline-derived CDR1 and CDR2 are LNHDA and SQIVND (reference sequence). The CDR3 runs 16 residues. The CDR3 region is CASSILTSYGANVLTF. In DNA, the CDR3 is TGTGCCAGTAGTATCTTGACTAGCTATGGGGCCAACGTCCTGACTTTC.

The CDR3 loop is CASSFGGRGEETQYF. CDR3 nucleotides: TGTGCCAGCAGCTTTGGCGGGAGGGGAGAAGAGACCCAGTACTTC. The rearrangement joins TRBV7-9 to TRBJ2-5; 9 bases agree with TRBD2. The junction had 5 bases not matched to a gene; V was cut back by 3 bases and J by 3 bases. CDR3 length: 15 residues. Per the germline V gene, CDR1 is SEHNR and CDR2 is FQNEAQ (reference sequence).

The V call is TRBV27, the J call TRBJ2-1; 8 bases are a match to TRBD2. V lost 5 bases, J lost 8 bases, and 14 bases stayed unmatched. The CDR3 has 16 residues. Germline V CDR1 and CDR2: MNHEY, SMNVEV (reference sequence). The CDR3 nucleotides read TGTGCCAGCAGTCCTTCTTGGGGACTAGTTTTTCATGAGCAGTTCTTC. It codes for CASSPSWGLVFHEQFF.

The chain carries TRBV6-1 and TRBJ2-7, with TRBD2 identical over 13 bases. Germline loops: CDR1 MNHNS, CDR2 SASEGT. This CDR3 has 14 amino acids. V shed 10 bases, J shed 5 bases, and the junction held 8 bases outside the gene matches. CDR3 region: CATRLAGGPDEQYF. CDR3 DNA sequence: TGTGCCACCAGACTAGCGGGGGGACCTGACGAGCAGTACTTC.

In its sample, this clone was seen a few times. The chain has TRBV5-4 and TRBJ1-2; 9 bases are a match to TRBD1. The ends lost 7 bases at V and 8 bases at J; junction bases unmatched: 6. This CDR3 is 12 amino acids long. Germline V lookup: CDR1 SGHNT, CDR2 YYREEE (reference sequence). The CDR3 loop is CASFRQGGGYTF. CDR3 in DNA: TGTGCCAGCTTCCGACAGGGGGGCGGCTACACCTTC.

The rearrangement uses TRBV28 and TRBJ2-7; 7 bases line up with TRBD1. The CDR3 loop spans 12 amino acids. The J segment lost 8 bases and the V segment lost 2 bases, leaving 3 bases of the junction unmatched. Germline assignment: CDR1 MDHEN and CDR2 SYDVKM. CDR3 in amino acids: CASSLGTEKQYF. CDR3 DNA sequence: TGTGCCAGCAGTTTAGGGACAGAGAAGCAGTACTTC. Full variable domain (outside the CDR3, taken from reference TRBV28 and TRBJ2-7): DVKVTQSSRYLVKRTGEKVFLECVQDMDHENMFWYRQDPGLGLRLIYFSYDVKMKEKGDIPEGYSVSREKKERFSLILESASTNQTSMYLCASSLGTEKQYFGPGTRLTVT.

This rearrangement joins TRBV18 to TRBJ2-1, with D tentatively TRBD2 (6 bases). The germline gives CDR1 KGHSH, CDR2 LQKENI. V lost 4 bases, J lost 5 bases, and 15 bases lay in between. CDR3 length equals 15 residues. The CDR3 spells CASSLIRLVHNEQFF. CDR3 sequence (DNA): TGTGCCAGCTCACTTATTAGACTAGTACACAATGAGCAGTTCTTC.

The rearrangement links TRBV13 to TRBJ2-6; weak D call: TRBD2 (6 bases). This CDR3 has 16 amino acids. V lost 6 bases and J lost 2, with 14 bases in between. Germline V gives CDR1 PRHDT, CDR2 FYEKMQ (reference sequence). CDR3 protein: CASSHGGETGANVLTF. The DNA for the CDR3 is TGTGCCAGCAGTCACGGCGGGGAAACTGGGGCCAACGTCCTGACTTTC.

CDR3 amino acids: CASAYGLAGGGETQYF. The CDR3, as DNA: TGTGCCAGCGCCTACGGGTTAGCGGGAGGGGGAGAGACCCAGTACTTC. The rearrangement joins TRBV6-6 to TRBJ2-5; 11 bases line up with TRBD2. The CDR3 consists of 16 residues. CDR1 and CDR2 (germline): MNHNY, SVGAGI (reference sequence). Germline trimming cut 8 bases from V and 4 bases from J; bases unmatched to any gene: 12.

A single count supports this clone. The chain uses TRBV2 and TRBJ2-1, with no clear D. The CDR3 has 18 amino acids. Looked up from germline, CDR1 is SNHLY and CDR2 is FYNNEI. V lost 1 base to trimming and J lost 5 bases, with 21 bases between them. The CDR3 sequence: CASSEGKERARRNNEQFF. The CDR3 DNA reads as TGTGCCAGCAGTGAAGGTAAGGAACGAGCCCGGCGGAACAATGAGCAGTTCTTC.

This chain's CDR3 is CASGLVLGTESYNEQFF. The CDR3 nucleotides read TGTGCTAGTGGTTTGGTACTCGGGACAGAATCCTACAATGAGCAGTTCTTC. This chain connects TRBV12-5 to TRBJ2-1, with 7 bases lining up with TRBD1. J gave up 1 base and V 0 bases, and 6 bases lay outside the gene matches. Per germline, CDR1 LGHNT and CDR2 FRNRAP. This CDR3 has 17 residues.

The gene calls are TRBV10-1 and TRBJ2-7; D is unresolved. The V gene lost 1 base and the J gene lost 6 bases, with 13 bases spanning the gap. Germline V gene sequence: CDR1 WNHNN, CDR2 SYGVQD (reference sequence). This CDR3 is 14 amino acids long. The CDR3 sequence: CASSEWQDSGEQYF. The CDR3 region has the DNA TGCGCCAGCAGTGAGTGGCAGGATTCAGGCGAGCAGTACTTC.

V gene TRBV7-3 combines with J gene TRBJ2-4; D not resolved. Germline CDR1 and CDR2: SGHTA and FQGTGA. This CDR3 is 15 amino acids long. Trimming left V 5 bases short and J 9 bases short, with 20 bases between. CDR3 loop: CASSPPGGSGPIQYF. The DNA for the CDR3 is TGTGCCAGCAGCCCACCTGGTGGGTCGGGTCCCATTCAGTACTTC.

This chain connects TRBV9 to TRBJ2-7; a weak D match, TRBD2 (5 bases). CDR1 and CDR2 from the germline V gene are SGDLS and YYNGEE. The ends were cut back, 0 bases at V and 2 bases at J, with 12 bases in the middle. The CDR3 covers 15 residues. The CDR3 protein is CASSVGGRETYEQYF. CDR3 bases: TGTGCCAGCAGCGTAGGGGGAAGGGAGACCTACGAGCAGTACTTC. The entire variable domain, with the rest obtained from reference TRBV9 and TRBJ2-7, is as follows: DSGVTQTPKHLITATGQRVTLRCSPRSGDLSVYWYQQSLDQGLQFLIQYYNGEERAKGNILERFSAQQFPDLHSELNLSSLELGDSALYFCASSVGGRETYEQYFGPGTRLTVT.

CDR3: CAIRGFQGGYGYTF. DNA for the CDR3: TGTGCCATCAGAGGATTCCAGGGGGGCTATGGCTACACCTTC. The chain uses TRBV10-3 and TRBJ1-2, with 7 bases matching TRBD1. With 6 bases clipped from V and 4 bases from J, the junction kept 8 bases outside the gene matches. Germline V gives CDR1 ENHRY, CDR2 SYGVKD. The CDR3 is made up of 14 amino acids.

The chain employs TRBV6-1 and TRBJ2-7; tentatively, D is TRBD2 (6 bases). V was clipped by 6 bases and J by 4 bases, with 16 bases between them. This CDR3 has 14 amino acids. Germline V lookup: CDR1 MNHNS, CDR2 SASEGT. The CDR3 reads CASRRGRGFYEQYF. The CDR3 DNA reads TGTGCCAGCAGGCGGGGAAGAGGTTTTTACGAGCAGTACTTC.

The chain carries TRBV5-4 and TRBJ2-7; 11 nucleotides match TRBD2. Trimming cost V 5 bases and J 0 bases; bases outside gene matches: 10. The CDR3 covers 17 residues. Germline lookup yields CDR1 SGHNT and CDR2 YYREEE (reference sequence). CDR3 protein: CASRPSPGTSGSYEQYF. The DNA of the CDR3 is TGTGCCAGCAGGCCCTCCCCCGGGACTAGCGGCTCCTACGAGCAGTACTTC.

The rearrangement uses TRBV14 and TRBJ2-7; no clear D gene. The CDR3 is 11 amino acids. Germline CDR1 is SGHDN and CDR2 is FVKESK. The V end lost 3 bases, the J end lost 3 bases, and 3 bases lay between the germline ends. The CDR3 spells CASSHIYEQYF. Here the CDR3 DNA reads TGTGCCAGCAGCCATATCTACGAGCAGTACTTC. Full variable domain (rest looked up from reference TRBV14 and TRBJ2-7): EAGVTQFPSHSVIEKGQTVTLRCDPISGHDNLYWYRRVMGKEIKFLLHFVKESKQDESGMPNNRFLAERTGGTYSTLKVQPAELEDSGVYFCASSHIYEQYFGPGTRLTVT.